This T cell receptor beta chain was sequenced for a study of blood T cell repertoires in COVID-19. Trimming cost V 4 bases and J 2 bases; bases outside gene matches: 9. Germline CDR1 is MGHRA and CDR2 is YSYEKL. This CDR3 comprises 18 residues. The assay was immunoSEQ multiplex PCR, and TCRdb's table has in-frame clones only and misses some. The sample has some 60,000 clones, around 86% seen once. The V gene is TRBV4-1, the J gene TRBJ2-3; 13 bases align to TRBD2. Sequencing was carried out using peripheral blood. The receptor comes from a human donor in a cohort sampled during active COVID-19. In nucleotides, the CDR3 is TGCGCCAGCAGCCTACTAGCGGGGGGGCTCACGAACACAGATACGCAGTATTTT. As protein: CASSLLAGGLTNTDTQYF.